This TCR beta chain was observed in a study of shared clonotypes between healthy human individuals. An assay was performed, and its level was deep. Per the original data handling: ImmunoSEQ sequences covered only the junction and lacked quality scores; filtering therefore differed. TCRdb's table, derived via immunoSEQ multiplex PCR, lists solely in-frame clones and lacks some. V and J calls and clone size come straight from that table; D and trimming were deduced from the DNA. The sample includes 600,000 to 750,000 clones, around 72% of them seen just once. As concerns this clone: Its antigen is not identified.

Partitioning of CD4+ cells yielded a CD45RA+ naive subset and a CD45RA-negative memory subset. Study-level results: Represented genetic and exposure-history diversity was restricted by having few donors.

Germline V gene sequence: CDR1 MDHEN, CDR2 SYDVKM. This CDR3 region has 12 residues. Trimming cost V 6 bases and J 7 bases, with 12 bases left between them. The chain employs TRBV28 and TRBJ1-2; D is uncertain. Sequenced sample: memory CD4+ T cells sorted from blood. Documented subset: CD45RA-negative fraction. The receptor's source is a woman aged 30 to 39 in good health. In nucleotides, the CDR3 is TGTGCCAGCAGGGCCCTGGCGCGTGGCTACACCTTC. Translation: CASRALARGYTF.